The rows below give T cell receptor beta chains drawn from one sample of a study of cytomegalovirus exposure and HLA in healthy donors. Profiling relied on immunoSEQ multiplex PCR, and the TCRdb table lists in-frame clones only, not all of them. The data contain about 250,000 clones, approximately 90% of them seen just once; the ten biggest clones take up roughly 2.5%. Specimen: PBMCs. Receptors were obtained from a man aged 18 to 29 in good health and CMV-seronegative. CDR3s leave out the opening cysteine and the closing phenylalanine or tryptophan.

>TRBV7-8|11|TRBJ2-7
ASNPRSSFEQY
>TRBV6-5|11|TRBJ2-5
ATRGAGQETQY
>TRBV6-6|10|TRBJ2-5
ASSPTVETQY
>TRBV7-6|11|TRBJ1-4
ASSLGRGEKLF
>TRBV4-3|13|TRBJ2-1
ASSQEGARDNEQF
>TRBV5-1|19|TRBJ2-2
ASSSLGARNSGGAYTGELF
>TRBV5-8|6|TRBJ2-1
ASSLAI
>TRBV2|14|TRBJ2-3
ASSSNSGTSTDTQY
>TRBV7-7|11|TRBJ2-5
ASSLGRAETQY
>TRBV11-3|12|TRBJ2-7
ASSLGQAAYEQY
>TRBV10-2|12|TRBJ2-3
AGSPTGVEDTQY
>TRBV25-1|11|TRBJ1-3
ASSDDRANTIY
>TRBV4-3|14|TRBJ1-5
ASSQDLKQGAQPQH
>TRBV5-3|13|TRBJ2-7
ARSSTTSGDYEQY
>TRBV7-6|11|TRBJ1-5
ASSSGQNQPQH
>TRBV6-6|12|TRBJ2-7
ASSYSGLVGEQY
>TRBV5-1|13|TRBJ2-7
ASSSGDSGTGEQY
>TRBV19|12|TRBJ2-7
ASSPGQGRGEQY
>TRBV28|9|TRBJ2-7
ASRDSYEQY
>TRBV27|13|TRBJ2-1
ASSASGRSGNEQF
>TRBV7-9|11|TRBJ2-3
ASSLNEKDTQY
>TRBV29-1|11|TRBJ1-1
SVEEGANTEAF
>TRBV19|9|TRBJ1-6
ASSDISPLH
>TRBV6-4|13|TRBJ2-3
ASSDSGGGTDTQY
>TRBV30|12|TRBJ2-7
AWRRSGDPYEQY
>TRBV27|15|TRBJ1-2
ASSPRIKDRGVYGYT
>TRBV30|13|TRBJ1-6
ACQGGGQGRSPLH